Following are 11 T cell receptor beta chains from one sample sequenced in a study of CD8 T cells in Susac syndrome. cDNA came from about 0.5 to 1 ug RNA primed by random hexamers. MiXCR, run by TCRdb on the immunoSEQ multiplex PCR reads, gives a single entry per CDR3 protein. The sample comprises hundreds of thousands of distinct CDR3 sequences, around 91% of which are singletons, and around 0.18% rests with the top ten. Material: CD8+ T cells from PBMCs. The receptors here all came from a human donor with multiple sclerosis.

This chain connects TRBV6-5 to TRBJ2-7, with 8 nucleotides matching TRBD2. Germline V gene sequence: CDR1 MNHEY, CDR2 SVGAGI. The CDR3 has 14 amino acids. Germline trimming cut 5 bases from V and 6 bases from J; bases unmatched to any gene: 9. The CDR3 nucleotides read TGTGCCAGCAGTCCCTCAGCGGGAGCGGGCGAGCAGTACTTC. Protein: CASSPSAGAGEQYF.

The CDR3 reads CASSPRPGELFF. The CDR3 DNA reads as TGTGCCAGCAGCCCCCGGCCCGGGGAGCTGTTTTTT. This chain joins TRBV9 and TRBJ2-2; D unresolved. The CDR3 has 12 residues. Trimming took off 4 bases at V and 6 bases at J, with 7 bases between the two ends. Germline V CDR1 and CDR2: SGDLS, YYNGEE.

The chain has TRBV20-1 and TRBJ2-2, with 8 positions matching TRBD1. This CDR3 region has 15 residues. V shed 6 bases, J shed 3 bases, and the junction held 9 bases outside the gene matches. Looked up from germline, CDR1 is DFQATT and CDR2 is SNEGSKA (reference sequence). The CDR3 loop is CSADLGQGYTGELFF. The CDR3 DNA follows: TGCAGTGCCGACCTCGGACAGGGCTACACCGGGGAGCTGTTTTTT.

The rearrangement uses TRBV6-2 or TRBV6-3 and TRBJ2-7, with 8 positions matching TRBD2. With 8 bases clipped from V and 4 bases from J, the junction kept 7 bases outside the gene matches. The CDR3 is 13 amino acids. CDR1 MNHEY and CDR2 SVGEGT come from the germline V gene. CDR3 DNA sequence: TGTGCCAGCCAACTAGCGGAGGCATACGAGCAGTACTTC. This codes for CASQLAEAYEQYF.

The chain couples TRBV6-2 or TRBV6-3 to TRBJ2-7, with D maybe TRBD2 (5 bases). The germline CDR1 and CDR2 sequences are MNHEY and SVGEGT. The V and J ends lost 6 bases and 3 bases respectively, with 12 bases between them. This CDR3 is 13 amino acids long. This chain's CDR3 is CASSSGIHYEQYF. The CDR3 DNA follows: TGTGCCAGCAGCTCCGGGATACACTACGAGCAGTACTTC.

V usage is TRBV7-2 and J usage is TRBJ1-2, with 10 bases identical to TRBD1. With V trimmed by 5 bases and J by 5 bases, 11 bases remained unmatched. Germline V CDR1 and CDR2: SGHTA, FQGNSA. The CDR3 is 16 amino acids. The CDR3 sequence is CASSPSGQGGGYGYTF. CDR3 nucleotide sequence: TGTGCCAGCAGCCCCTCCGGACAGGGGGGAGGGTATGGCTACACCTTC.

J is TRBJ1-2 and V is TRBV11-2; TRBD1 matches at 10 bases. CDR1 is SGHAT and CDR2 is FQNNGV in the germline V gene. J gave up 8 bases and V 5 bases, and 11 bases lay outside the gene matches. This CDR3 is 15 amino acids long. CDR3 bases: TGTGCCAGCAGCCTACCGGGACAGGGGATCGGGGGCTACACCTTC. Translating gives CASSLPGQGIGGYTF.

This clonotype was detected only once. The V call is TRBV30, the J call TRBJ1-1; D call uncertain. The CDR3 is 12 amino acids. V shed 2 bases and J shed 4 bases, with 8 bases lying between them. Germline CDR1 and CDR2: GTSNPN and SVGIG (reference sequence). CDR3 nucleotides: TGTGCCTGGAGTCCCCTCGGCACTGAAGCTTTCTTT. Residues: CAWSPLGTEAFF.

This chain joins TRBV27 and TRBJ2-7, with 7 nucleotides matching TRBD1. The V segment lost 6 bases and the J segment 5 bases; nucleotides outside the gene matches: 4. In germline, CDR1 is MNHEY, CDR2 SMNVEV (reference sequence). The CDR3 sequence is 12 residues long. Here the CDR3 reads CASRRGLNEQYF. CDR3 DNA sequence: TGTGCCAGCAGGAGGGGGCTCAACGAGCAGTACTTC.

The chain couples TRBV7-9 to TRBJ2-7; D is perhaps TRBD2 (5 bases). The V gene's germline CDR1 is SEHNR and CDR2 FQNEAQ (reference sequence). This CDR3 contains 18 residues. Trimming removed 5 bases from V and 6 bases from J, with 29 bases in between. The CDR3 is CASSPTLGGERSGSEQYF. Written as DNA, the CDR3 is TGTGCCAGCAGCCCTACCCTCGGTGGGGAGAGATCGGGGTCCGAGCAGTACTTC.

This clonotype has only one observation. The chain carries TRBV5-1 and TRBJ2-5; D may match TRBD1 or TRBD2 (5 bases each). Per the germline V gene, CDR1 is SGHRS and CDR2 is YFSETQ. Trimming stripped 2 bases from V and 0 bases from J, with 8 bases between. This CDR3 comprises 14 residues. CDR3 nucleotides: TGCGCCAGCAGCTTCCGGGACCACCAAGAGACCCAGTACTTC. Translated: CASSFRDHQETQYF.